The 12 T cell receptor beta chains reported below all come from one sample, sequenced in a study of blood T cell repertoires in COVID-19. Repertoires were generated with immunoSEQ multiplex PCR, while TCRdb's copy carries only in-frame clones and drops some. The table has about 130,000 clones, approximately 83% seen once. Sequencing was performed on peripheral blood. Source of these receptors: a man in his forties with active or convalescent COVID-19.

This rearrangement joins TRBV25-1 to TRBJ2-2; 7 bases fit TRBD1. CDR3 size: 15 residues. V dropped 3 bases and J dropped 6; count of bases not matched to a gene: 7. Germline V lookup: CDR1 MGHDK, CDR2 SYGVNS. The CDR3 protein is CASSETGIDAGELFF. The CDR3 bases are TGTGCCAGCAGTGAGACAGGGATCGACGCCGGGGAGCTGTTTTTT. Full variable domain (remainder filled in from reference TRBV25-1 and TRBJ2-2): EADIYQTPRYLVIGTGKKITLECSQTMGHDKMYWYQQDPGMELHLIHYSYGVNSTEKGDLSSESTVSRIRTEHFPLTLESARPSHTSQYLCASSETGIDAGELFFGEGSRLTVL.

This clone was seen once. The rearrangement uses TRBV9 and TRBJ1-1; no definite D call. The V end lost 2 bases, the J end lost 1 base, and 6 bases lay between the germline ends. Germline V gene lookup returns CDR1 SGDLS and CDR2 YYNGEE. CDR3 length equals 13 residues. CDR3 in amino acids: CASSVTSNTEAFF. CDR3 coding DNA: TGTGCCAGCAGCGTTACTTCGAACACTGAAGCTTTCTTT.

This sequence joins TRBV30 and TRBJ2-3, with TRBD2 identical over 11 bases. Germline V lookup: CDR1 GTSNPN, CDR2 SVGIG (reference sequence). The CDR3 totals 16 residues. Trimming removed 2 bases from V and 4 bases from J; junction bases left unmatched: 8. The CDR3 is CAWSPSYSGGADTQYF. DNA for the CDR3: TGTGCCTGGAGTCCCTCCTATAGCGGGGGGGCAGATACGCAGTATTTT.

This sequence joins TRBV14 and TRBJ1-1; D not certain. The CDR3 runs 13 residues. Germline CDR1 is SGHDN and CDR2 is FVKESK. Trimming removed 5 bases at V and 4 bases at J, with 11 bases between. In DNA form, the CDR3 reads TGTGCCAGCAGCGCGGAGCTGGGCACTGAAGCTTTCTTT. Translated, it gives CASSAELGTEAFF.

The J gene is TRBJ1-3, the V gene TRBV6-6, with 9 bases lining up with TRBD1. The CDR3 is made up of 16 amino acids. Losses at the gene ends were 0 bases for V and 5 bases for J; bases not matched to a gene: 5. Germline CDR1 MNHNY, CDR2 SVGAGI (reference sequence). DNA for the CDR3: TGTGCCAGCAGTTACTCGGGACAGGGAGGTAGAAACACCATATATTTT. Protein product: CASSYSGQGGRNTIYF.

This clone was counted once. The CDR3 here is CASREGRTSTDTQYF. CDR3 sequence (DNA): TGTGCCAGCAGGGAGGGGAGAACTAGCACAGATACGCAGTATTTT. The chain employs TRBV3-1 (or the pseudogene TRBV3-2) and TRBJ2-3; D possibly corresponds to TRBD2 (6 bases). V lost 6 bases, J lost 0 bases, and 13 bases lay in between. Per germline, CDR1 LGHDT and CDR2 YNNKEL (reference sequence). CDR3 size: 15 residues.

The rearrangement uses TRBV19 and TRBJ1-5; tentatively, D is TRBD1 (5 bases). In germline, CDR1 is LNHDA, CDR2 SQIVND (reference sequence). The CDR3 spans 15 residues. Trimming shortened V by 3 bases and J by 4 bases, and 13 bases separated the two germline ends. The CDR3 here is CASSIREGKNQPQHF. The CDR3 DNA is TGTGCCAGTAGTATTCGGGAGGGGAAAAATCAGCCCCAGCATTTT.

The CDR3 sequence is CASTSSGGSYNEQFF. The CDR3 DNA sequence: TGTGCCAGCACGTCTAGCGGGGGCTCCTACAATGAGCAGTTCTTC. The chain recombines TRBV6-5 with TRBJ2-1; the match to TRBD2 covers 10 bases. Unmatched junction bases numbered 3, after V lost 7 bases and J lost 0 bases. Germline lookup yields CDR1 MNHEY and CDR2 SVGAGI. The CDR3 has 15 residues.

This clone was detected only once. This rearrangement joins TRBV19 to TRBJ1-6; D is uncertain. CDR1 is LNHDA, CDR2 SQIVND, per germline (reference sequence). The CDR3 sequence is 16 residues long. V was shortened by 5 bases and J by 5 bases, with 16 bases between the two germline ends. Here the CDR3 reads CASSPRAVANNSPLHF. CDR3 sequence (DNA): TGTGCCAGTAGTCCTCGAGCCGTAGCCAATAATTCACCCCTCCACTTT.

The CDR3 reads CASTRDSGQGSETQYF. DNA of the CDR3: TGTGCCAGCACCCGAGATTCGGGACAGGGATCAGAGACCCAGTACTTC. The chain employs TRBV2 and TRBJ2-5; 9 nucleotides agree with TRBD1. This CDR3 is built from 16 residues. The germline V gene encodes CDR1 SNHLY and CDR2 FYNNEI. J lost 4 bases, V lost 7 bases, and 13 bases had no gene match.

The J gene is TRBJ1-2, the V gene TRBV7-9; 11 bases are shared with TRBD1. The CDR3 length is 16 residues. Germline CDR1 and CDR2: SEHNR and FQNEAQ (reference sequence). V trimming: 5 bases; J trimming: 3 bases; junction bases outside the gene matches: 8. The CDR3 loop reads CASSGGTGGIHYGYTF. The CDR3 DNA follows: TGTGCCAGCAGCGGGGGGACAGGGGGTATACACTATGGCTACACCTTC.

This rearrangement joins TRBV5-1 to TRBJ2-5; TRBD1 aligns across 10 bases. Germline CDR1 SGHRS, CDR2 YFSETQ. CDR3 size: 19 residues. V lost 1 base and J lost 0; bases outside the gene matches: 12. The CDR3 is CASSLRRQGAPSYQETQYF. For the CDR3, the DNA is TGCGCCAGCAGCTTGCGCCGACAGGGGGCTCCTTCTTACCAAGAGACCCAGTACTTC.